This is a list of T cell receptor beta chains from one sample in a study of blood T cell repertoires in COVID-19. Sequenced by immunoSEQ multiplex PCR; TCRdb stores in-frame clones only, minus some. The profile shows more than 250,000 clones, approximately 89% of them singletons. Material for sequencing was PBMCs or T cells enriched from blood (not recorded which). The receptor source for this set is a woman aged 30 to 39 who had recovered from COVID-19. The CDR3 runs from the conserved cysteine through the conserved F or W. A D gene is named only where the DNA matches it firmly. Not every row has a clone size; where given, it reads once, few, many or a size class.

DNA: TGTGCCAGCAGCCCCGCGTTGAGGGACAGTTGGAACACTGAAGCTTTCTTT; CDR3: CASSPALRDSWNTEAFF; D: TRBD1; size: -; J: TRBJ1-1; V: TRBV3-1/TRBV3-2
DNA: TGTGCCACCTCGGGGGGCTCCTACGAGCAGTACTTC; CDR3: CATSGGSYEQYF; D: TRBD2; size: few; J: TRBJ2-7; V: TRBV14
DNA: TGTGCCAGCAGTATCAGCGTCGCACCCCTCCACTTT; CDR3: CASSISVAPLHF; D: -; size: -; J: TRBJ1-6; V: TRBV2
DNA: TGTGCCTGGAGTGGCGGTAGCGGGGTTTTCGAGACCCAGTACTTC; CDR3: CAWSGGSGVFETQYF; D: TRBD2; size: -; J: TRBJ2-5; V: TRBV30
DNA: TGTGCCAGCAGCGTGACAGGGCTGAACACTGAAGCTTTCTTT; CDR3: CASSVTGLNTEAFF; D: TRBD1; size: once; J: TRBJ1-1; V: TRBV9
DNA: TGTGCCAGCAGTGACTCAGGAGGCGATCAGCCCCAGCATTTT; CDR3: CASSDSGGDQPQHF; D: -; size: -; J: TRBJ1-5; V: TRBV6-4
DNA: TGCGCCAGCAGTGATCGGCAGGGCCGGGGCTACACCTTC; CDR3: CASSDRQGRGYTF; D: -; size: once; J: TRBJ1-2; V: TRBV10-1
DNA: TGTGCCAGCAGCACCGGGACAGCCGGATACACTGGAAACACCATATATTTT; CDR3: CASSTGTAGYTGNTIYF; D: TRBD1; size: -; J: TRBJ1-3; V: TRBV13
DNA: TGTGCCAGCAGCCAATATTCGGACAGCTACAATGAGCAGTTCTTC; CDR3: CASSQYSDSYNEQFF; D: -; size: -; J: TRBJ2-1; V: TRBV7-3
DNA: TGTGCCAGCAGTGAGAGGCCAAACACTGAAGCTTTCTTT; CDR3: CASSERPNTEAFF; D: -; size: -; J: TRBJ1-1; V: TRBV6-1
DNA: TGTGCCAGTAGTATCGGCGGGGGAATGTACGAGCAGTACTTC; CDR3: CASSIGGGMYEQYF; D: TRBD2; size: -; J: TRBJ2-7; V: TRBV19
DNA: TGTGCCAGCAGTGAAGCGACAGCAGGCAATCAGCCCCAGCATTTT; CDR3: CASSEATAGNQPQHF; D: -; size: -; J: TRBJ1-5; V: TRBV2
DNA: TGTGCCAGCAGCTCTACGACTAGCCAGACCCAGTACTTC; CDR3: CASSSTTSQTQYF; D: TRBD2; size: -; J: TRBJ2-5; V: TRBV7-2
DNA: TGCGCCAGCAGCCAAGATAAAGATCGCGCGCAGTATTTT; CDR3: CASSQDKDRAQYF; D: -; size: once; J: TRBJ2-3; V: TRBV4-3
DNA: TGTGCCAGCAGCCAGGGACCCGGGGGGGAGACCCAGTACTTC; CDR3: CASSQGPGGETQYF; D: TRBD2; size: -; J: TRBJ2-5; V: TRBV3-1/TRBV3-2
DNA: TGTGCCAGCAGCTTAGCGGGGGCTTTCACAGATACGCAGTATTTT; CDR3: CASSLAGAFTDTQYF; D: -; size: -; J: TRBJ2-3; V: TRBV7-8
DNA: TGTGCCAGCAGCCCCGGGACAGGCGGGAGGGGGACCCAGTACTTC; CDR3: CASSPGTGGRGTQYF; D: -; size: -; J: TRBJ2-5; V: TRBV7-2
DNA: TGTGCCAGCAGTTCACCTCACGCGGGACAGGGGGGAAACACCATATATTTT; CDR3: CASSSPHAGQGGNTIYF; D: TRBD1; size: -; J: TRBJ1-3; V: TRBV28
DNA: TGTGCCAGCAGTTTGGTGGGCTTGGACACCGGGGAGCTGTTTTTT; CDR3: CASSLVGLDTGELFF; D: -; size: few; J: TRBJ2-2; V: TRBV28
DNA: TGTGCCAGCAGCCCCCGGGGGGGGCTAAGCTCCTACAATGAGCAGTTCTTC; CDR3: CASSPRGGLSSYNEQFF; D: TRBD2; size: -; J: TRBJ2-1; V: TRBV3-1/TRBV3-2
DNA: TGTGCCAGCAGCGAGGCAGGAGGAATTCATTCACCCCTCCACTTT; CDR3: CASSEAGGIHSPLHF; D: -; size: -; J: TRBJ1-6; V: TRBV7-2
DNA: TGCGCCAGCAGCCCCGCTAAGAACACTGAAGCTTTCTTT; CDR3: CASSPAKNTEAFF; D: -; size: -; J: TRBJ1-1; V: TRBV5-1
DNA: TGCGCCAGCAGCTTGGGGACAGGGTACACTGAAGCTTTCTTT; CDR3: CASSLGTGYTEAFF; D: TRBD1; size: few; J: TRBJ1-1; V: TRBV5-1
DNA: TGTGCCAGCAAAAGGGGGACAGGGGAGACCCAGTACTTC; CDR3: CASKRGTGETQYF; D: TRBD1; size: -; J: TRBJ2-5; V: TRBV7-2
DNA: TGTGCCAGCAGTCGCTCAACCGAGGGTCCTTCACCCCTCCACTTT; CDR3: CASSRSTEGPSPLHF; D: -; size: -; J: TRBJ1-6; V: TRBV6-5
DNA: TGTGCCAGCAGCAATCTTGGAGGTGGCGAGCAGTTCTTC; CDR3: CASSNLGGGEQFF; D: -; size: -; J: TRBJ2-1; V: TRBV7-3
DNA: TGTGCCAGTAGTCCGGGACTGTACTACACTGAAGCTTTCTTT; CDR3: CASSPGLYYTEAFF; D: -; size: -; J: TRBJ1-1; V: TRBV19
DNA: TGTGCCAGCAGCTTAACGCCAGGGGAGGGCACTGAAGCTTTCTTT; CDR3: CASSLTPGEGTEAFF; D: -; size: -; J: TRBJ1-1; V: TRBV7-3
DNA: TGTGCCAGCAGGGCCCAGGGTGCTAGCACAGATACGCAGTATTTT; CDR3: CASRAQGASTDTQYF; D: -; size: -; J: TRBJ2-3; V: TRBV6-5
DNA: TGCGCCAGCAGCCAAGGGACAGGGAAAGAAAACACCATATATTTT; CDR3: CASSQGTGKENTIYF; D: TRBD1; size: -; J: TRBJ1-3; V: TRBV4-3
DNA: TGTGCCAGCAGTTTGGGGGGAGTATATAATTCACCCCTCCACTTT; CDR3: CASSLGGVYNSPLHF; D: -; size: -; J: TRBJ1-6; V: TRBV28
DNA: TGTGCCAGTAGTAATGACAGAGACACCGGGGAGCTGTTTTTT; CDR3: CASSNDRDTGELFF; D: -; size: -; J: TRBJ2-2; V: TRBV19
DNA: TGCAGTACTGAGAGCACAGATACGCAGTATTTT; CDR3: CSTESTDTQYF; D: -; size: -; J: TRBJ2-3; V: TRBV20-1
DNA: TGTGCCAGTAGTGGACTCGCCCTGGAAGTGAACACTGAAGCTTTCTTT; CDR3: CASSGLALEVNTEAFF; D: -; size: -; J: TRBJ1-1; V: TRBV19
DNA: TGTGCCACCAGTGACCCTGGACAGGGAAGCAATCAGCCCCAGCATTTT; CDR3: CATSDPGQGSNQPQHF; D: TRBD1; size: -; J: TRBJ1-5; V: TRBV24-1
DNA: TGTGCCAGCAGCTTCTCGGACAGGAGCTATGGCTACACCTTC; CDR3: CASSFSDRSYGYTF; D: TRBD1; size: once; J: TRBJ1-2; V: TRBV5-6
DNA: TGTGCCAGTAGTATCCAGTTGAACACTGAAGCTTTCTTT; CDR3: CASSIQLNTEAFF; D: -; size: -; J: TRBJ1-1; V: TRBV19
DNA: TGCGCCAGCAGCCAAGGTGGGCAGCTGGCAAACATTCAGTACTTC; CDR3: CASSQGGQLANIQYF; D: -; size: once; J: TRBJ2-4; V: TRBV4-1
DNA: TGCGCCAGCAGCCTAAGTCCCCAGGGCGGAAACACCATATATTTT; CDR3: CASSLSPQGGNTIYF; D: -; size: -; J: TRBJ1-3; V: TRBV4-1
DNA: TGTGCCAGCAGCTTAACCCCGGGACAGGGACAGCCCCAGCATTTT; CDR3: CASSLTPGQGQPQHF; D: TRBD1; size: -; J: TRBJ1-5; V: TRBV7-2
DNA: TGTGCCAGCTCACCCGTGGGCGGGGATCTGACCGGGAACACTGAAGCTTTCTTT; CDR3: CASSPVGGDLTGNTEAFF; D: -; size: -; J: TRBJ1-1; V: TRBV18
DNA: TGTGCCTGGAGTGTATCCGGGGTTAGCAATCAGCCCCAGCATTTT; CDR3: CAWSVSGVSNQPQHF; D: -; size: -; J: TRBJ1-5; V: TRBV30
DNA: TGTGCCAGCAGCTTGTGGCAGGTTAATGAAAAACTGTTTTTT; CDR3: CASSLWQVNEKLFF; D: -; size: -; J: TRBJ1-4; V: TRBV5-8
DNA: TGTGCCAGCAGCCACGGGACAGCGAATAATTCACCCCTCCACTTT; CDR3: CASSHGTANNSPLHF; D: TRBD1; size: -; J: TRBJ1-6; V: TRBV3-1/TRBV3-2
DNA: TGTGCCAGCAGTGACCAGAGTACAGGGGTTGGAAAACTGTTTTTT; CDR3: CASSDQSTGVGKLFF; D: TRBD1; size: -; J: TRBJ1-4; V: TRBV6-1
DNA: TGTGCCAGCAGTCATGGGAGGAATCAGCCCCAGCATTTT; CDR3: CASSHGRNQPQHF; D: -; size: -; J: TRBJ1-5; V: TRBV27
DNA: TGTGCCAGCAGCTTAGCGGGAGGGGGTCACACTGAAGCTTTCTTT; CDR3: CASSLAGGGHTEAFF; D: -; size: -; J: TRBJ1-1; V: TRBV7-2
DNA: TGTGCCAGCAGCTTAGCCGCTTCCCGGACGGGAACCACCATATATTTT; CDR3: CASSLAASRTGTTIYF; D: -; size: few; J: TRBJ1-3; V: TRBV7-2
DNA: TGTGCCAGTAGTATAGGGGTGGGGCTAGCGGAAGAGACCCAGTACTTC; CDR3: CASSIGVGLAEETQYF; D: TRBD2; size: -; J: TRBJ2-5; V: TRBV19
DNA: TGCGCCAGCAACCAGGGGTTAGCCAAAAACATTCAGTACTTC; CDR3: CASNQGLAKNIQYF; D: -; size: -; J: TRBJ2-4; V: TRBV10-2
DNA: TGTGCCAGCAGCTTAACGGGGCCTCAAGTTCCGAGCTCCTACAATGAGCAGTTCTTC; CDR3: CASSLTGPQVPSSYNEQFF; D: -; size: -; J: TRBJ2-1; V: TRBV7-3
DNA: TGTGCCAGCAGTCGGGTCACTAATCAGCCCCAGCATTTT; CDR3: CASSRVTNQPQHF; D: -; size: -; J: TRBJ1-5; V: TRBV6-5
DNA: TGTGCCAGCTCTTCGGACATCCGAAGCACTGAAGCTTTCTTT; CDR3: CASSSDIRSTEAFF; D: -; size: -; J: TRBJ1-1; V: TRBV18
DNA: TGCGCCAGCAGGGGACTAGCGGGGGGTAAAAGTGATTCCTACAATGAGCAGTTCTTC; CDR3: CASRGLAGGKSDSYNEQFF; D: TRBD2; size: few; J: TRBJ2-1; V: TRBV10-1
DNA: TGTGCCAGCGCCTCGGGGGGAGTCGACTCCGGGGAGCTGTTTTTT; CDR3: CASASGGVDSGELFF; D: TRBD2; size: -; J: TRBJ2-2; V: TRBV7-9